There are many counts of the clone carrying this T cell receptor beta chain. The data were obtained in a study of T cells in Graves' hyperthyroidism and ophthalmopathy. CDR1 and CDR2 from the germline V gene are KGHSH and LQKENI. The CDR3 runs 13 residues. With 6 bases removed from V and 4 bases from J, the gap between germline ends came to 11 bases. Template material for amplifying TCR beta CDR3 regions consisted of RNA transcripts. HTBI primers drove first-round RT-PCR of the TCR CDR3. Each CDR3 protein is one row after TCRdb ran MiXCR on the multiplex PCR reads. The data show more than 500,000 distinct CDR3 sequences, 14% seen once.

The rearrangement uses TRBV18 and TRBJ2-3; no reliable D call. Sequenced material: blood. The receptor was derived from a woman aged 40-49 years with Graves' hyperthyroidism. CDR3 residues: CASSPDPADTQYF. CDR3 coding DNA: TGTGCCAGCTCCCCGGACCCCGCAGATACGCAGTATTTT.